What follows is one T cell receptor beta chain and its context. Its antigen is unknown. Germline V gene data show CDR1 as SQVTM and CDR2 as ANQGSEA. The CDR3 has 12 residues. V gave up 0 bases and J gave up 6 bases, with 9 bases separating them. The data are from a study of early T cells in non-severe SARS-CoV-2 infection. Study as a whole: Unsorted whole-blood RNA was sequenced in bulk, leaving chains unpaired.

Overall study findings and caveats: VDJdb matching favored anti-spike CD8 responses, missing private and CD4 specificities.

Attachment of unique molecular identifiers to individual cDNA molecules was performed. TCRdb re-called the 5' RACE reads through MiXCR, storing one row per CDR3 protein. Here the sample spans about 67,000 distinct CDR3 sequences, roughly 12% being singletons. The receptor was isolated from an adult who was a healthcare worker with PCR-confirmed SARS-CoV-2 infection or an uninfected control (not recorded which). The sequenced sample consisted of whole blood. This chain joins TRBV29-1 and TRBJ2-7; D call uncertain. The CDR3 DNA reads as TGCAGCGTTGAAGATAACGGTCGCGAGCAGTACTTC. This encodes CSVEDNGREQYF.